A single sample is the source of the 14 T cell receptor beta chains below, sequenced in a study of T cell responses to AZD1222 COVID-19 vaccine. The data were produced by immunoSEQ multiplex PCR, yet TCRdb's version contains in-frame clones alone and is incomplete. In the table there are nearly 110,000 clones, roughly nine tenths of which are singletons. The source material was peripheral blood, sampled on day 0 of AZD1222 vaccination. The receptors shown here come from an adult in good health.

This clone was picked up one time. The chain carries TRBV7-7 and TRBJ2-1; possibly TRBD2 for D (5 bases). This CDR3 comprises 17 residues. Germline V CDR1 and CDR2: SSHAT, FNYEAQ (reference sequence). V lost 2 bases and J lost 0, with 14 bases in between. The CDR3 DNA reads as TGTGCCAGCAGCTTATGCGTAGCAACTAGCTCCTACAATGAGCAGTTCTTC. Residues: CASSLCVATSSYNEQFF.

V gene TRBV6-2 or TRBV6-3 combines with J gene TRBJ2-7; D not resolved. CDR1 is MNHEY, CDR2 SVGEGT, per germline. The length of the CDR3 is 12 residues. V lost 2 bases, J lost 3 bases, and 5 bases lay in between. The CDR3 nucleotides read TGTGCCAGCAGTTACGAAGGCTACGAGCAGTACTTC. Amino acids: CASSYEGYEQYF.

The CDR3, as DNA: TGTGCCTGCCAAGAGACAGGCGCCTTCTACGAGCAGTACTTC. It specifies CACQETGAFYEQYF. The V and J genes are TRBV30 and TRBJ2-7; D perhaps matches TRBD1 (6 bases). This CDR3 is 14 amino acids long. V lost 6 bases to trimming and J lost 3 bases, with 18 bases between them. The germline V gene encodes CDR1 GTSNPN and CDR2 SVGIG (reference sequence).

The rearrangement joins TRBV3-1 (or the pseudogene TRBV3-2) to TRBJ1-2; D gene uncertain. This CDR3 is 17 amino acids long. From germline, CDR1 is LGHDT and CDR2 YNNKEL (reference sequence). Trimming removed 3 bases from V and 4 bases from J, with 21 bases in between. Written as DNA, the CDR3 is TGTGCCAGCAGCCAGGGAGGGTGGCCAAGTAGTAGCTATGGCTACACCTTC. It specifies CASSQGGWPSSSYGYTF.

J is TRBJ1-2 and V is TRBV5-1, with D possibly matching TRBD1 (6 bases). There are 16 residues in the CDR3. Trimming stripped 3 bases from V and 4 bases from J, with 19 bases between. Germline assignment: CDR1 SGHRS and CDR2 YFSETQ. The CDR3 nucleotides are TGCGCCAGCAGCTGGGACTACAGGGCTCATCTCTATGGCTACACCTTC. Protein product: CASSWDYRAHLYGYTF.

The chain uses TRBV28 and TRBJ1-2; 7 bases fit TRBD1. The V and J ends lost 4 bases and 4 bases, in that order; junction bases with no gene match: 3. Germline V lookup: CDR1 MDHEN, CDR2 SYDVKM. The CDR3 contains 13 residues. Written as DNA, the CDR3 is TGTGCCAGCAGTTATGACAGGGTCTATGGCTACACCTTC. This sequence encodes CASSYDRVYGYTF.

This sequence joins TRBV9 and TRBJ2-1; 10 nucleotides align to TRBD2. Per the germline V gene, CDR1 is SGDLS and CDR2 is YYNGEE. V was pared by 6 bases and J by 9 bases, with 6 bases of the junction left unmatched. CDR3 length: 13 amino acids. The CDR3 protein is CASNLAGVAEQFF. The DNA for the CDR3 is TGTGCCAGCAATCTAGCGGGAGTGGCTGAGCAGTTCTTC.

The V call is TRBV9, the J call TRBJ1-2; no reliable D call. The CDR3 spans 14 residues. CDR1 is SGDLS, CDR2 YYNGEE, per germline. Trimming cost V 0 bases and J 4 bases, with 10 bases left between them. The CDR3 protein is CASSVDHSIYGYTF. CDR3 nucleotide sequence: TGTGCCAGCAGCGTAGATCATTCTATCTATGGCTACACCTTC.

To note about this clone: At one end, the junction sequence differs from germline, possibly due to a read error. The chain couples TRBV24-1 to TRBJ1-6; D ambiguous. Germline CDR1 reads KGHDR; CDR2 reads SFDVKD. The CDR3 runs to 13 residues. The CDR3 DNA reads TGTGCCGCCAGTTCGTCGGATAATTCACCCCTCCACTTT. Its translation is CAASSSDNSPLHF.

This clone was counted once. The J gene is TRBJ1-2, the V gene TRBV2, with 8 bases matching TRBD1. Looked up from germline, CDR1 is SNHLY and CDR2 is FYNNEI. V shed 7 bases and J 3 bases; nucleotides not matched to a gene: 4. This CDR3 is 13 amino acids long. CDR3 in DNA: TGTGCCAGCAAGGACAGGGAAGACTATGGCTACACCTTC. Protein: CASKDREDYGYTF.

This clone was seen just once. This rearrangement joins TRBV5-1 to TRBJ1-1; perhaps TRBD1 as D (5 bases). This CDR3 is 14 amino acids long. Trimming stripped 4 bases from V and 0 bases from J, with 10 bases between. Germline V gene sequence: CDR1 SGHRS, CDR2 YFSETQ. CDR3 loop: CASSPGRMNTEAFF. The CDR3 nucleotides are TGCGCCAGCAGCCCGGGACGGATGAACACTGAAGCTTTCTTT.

The chain uses TRBV30 and TRBJ2-7; D remains ambiguous. V was clipped by 2 bases and J by 0 bases, with 14 bases between them. This CDR3 comprises 15 residues. Per the germline V gene, CDR1 is GTSNPN and CDR2 is SVGIG (reference sequence). The CDR3 reads CAWSPGRVGSYEQYF. The CDR3 DNA follows: TGTGCCTGGAGTCCGGGTCGGGTGGGCTCCTACGAGCAGTACTTC.

This chain links TRBV7-8 with TRBJ1-2; D gene ambiguous. The germline V gene has CDR1 SGHVS and CDR2 FQNEAQ. V was pared by 5 bases and J by 6 bases, with 10 bases between. The CDR3 is 12 amino acids. The CDR3: CASSLEGNGYTF. In DNA, the CDR3 is TGTGCCAGCAGCCTCGAAGGGAATGGCTACACCTTC.

The gene calls are TRBV6-6 and TRBJ1-5, with D possibly matching TRBD1 (5 bases). This CDR3 has 14 amino acids. Germline V gene data show CDR1 as MNHNY and CDR2 as SVGAGI (reference sequence). V dropped 5 bases and J dropped 1 base, with 9 bases sitting between them. The CDR3 sequence is CASSQQDSNQPQHF. For the CDR3, the DNA is TGTGCCAGCAGTCAACAGGACAGCAATCAGCCCCAGCATTTT.